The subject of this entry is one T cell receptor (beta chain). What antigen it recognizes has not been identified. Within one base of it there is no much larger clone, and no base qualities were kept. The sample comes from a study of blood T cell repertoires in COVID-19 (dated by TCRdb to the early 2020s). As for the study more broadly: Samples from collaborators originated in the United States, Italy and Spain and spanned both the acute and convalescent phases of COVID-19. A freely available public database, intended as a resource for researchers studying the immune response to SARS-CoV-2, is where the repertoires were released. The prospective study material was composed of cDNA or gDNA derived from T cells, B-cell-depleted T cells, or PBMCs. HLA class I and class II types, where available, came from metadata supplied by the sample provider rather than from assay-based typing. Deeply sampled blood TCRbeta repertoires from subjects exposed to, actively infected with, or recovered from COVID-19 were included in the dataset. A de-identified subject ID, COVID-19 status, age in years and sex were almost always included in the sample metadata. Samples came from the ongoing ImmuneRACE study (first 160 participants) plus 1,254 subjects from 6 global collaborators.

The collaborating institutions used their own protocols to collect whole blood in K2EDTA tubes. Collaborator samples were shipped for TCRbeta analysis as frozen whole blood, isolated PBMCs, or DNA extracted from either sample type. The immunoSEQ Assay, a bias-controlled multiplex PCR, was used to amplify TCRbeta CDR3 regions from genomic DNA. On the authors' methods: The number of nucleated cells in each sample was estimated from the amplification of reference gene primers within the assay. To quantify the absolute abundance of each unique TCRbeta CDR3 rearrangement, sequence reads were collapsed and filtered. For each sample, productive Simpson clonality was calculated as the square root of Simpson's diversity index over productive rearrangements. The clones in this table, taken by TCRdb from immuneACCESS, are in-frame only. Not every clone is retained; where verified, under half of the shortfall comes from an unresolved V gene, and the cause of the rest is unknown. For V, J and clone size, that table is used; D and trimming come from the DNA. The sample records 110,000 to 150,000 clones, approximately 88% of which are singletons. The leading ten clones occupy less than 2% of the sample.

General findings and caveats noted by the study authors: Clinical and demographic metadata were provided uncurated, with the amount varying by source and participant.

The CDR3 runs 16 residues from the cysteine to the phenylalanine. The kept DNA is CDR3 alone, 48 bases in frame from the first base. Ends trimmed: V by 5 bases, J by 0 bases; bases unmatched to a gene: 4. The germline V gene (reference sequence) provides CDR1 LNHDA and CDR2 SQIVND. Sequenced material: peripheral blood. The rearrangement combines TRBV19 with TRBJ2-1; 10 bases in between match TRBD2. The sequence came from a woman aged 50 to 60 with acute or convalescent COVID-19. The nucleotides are TGTGCCAGTAGTTCATCTAGCGGGGGCTCCTACAATGAGCAGTTCTTC. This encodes CASSSSSGGSYNEQFF.